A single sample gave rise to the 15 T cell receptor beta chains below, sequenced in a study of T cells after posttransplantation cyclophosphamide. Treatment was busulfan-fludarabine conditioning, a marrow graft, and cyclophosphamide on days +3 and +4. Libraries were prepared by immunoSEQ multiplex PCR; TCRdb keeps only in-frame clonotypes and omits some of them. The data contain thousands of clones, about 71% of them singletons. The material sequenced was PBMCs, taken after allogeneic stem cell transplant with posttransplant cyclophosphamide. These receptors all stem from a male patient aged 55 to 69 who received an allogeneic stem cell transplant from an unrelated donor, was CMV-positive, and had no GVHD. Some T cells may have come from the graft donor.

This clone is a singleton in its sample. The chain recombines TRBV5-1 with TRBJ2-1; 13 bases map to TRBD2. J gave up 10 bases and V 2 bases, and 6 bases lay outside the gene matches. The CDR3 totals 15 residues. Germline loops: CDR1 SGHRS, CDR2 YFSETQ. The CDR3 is CASSFTSGRAVEQFF. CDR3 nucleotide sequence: TGCGCCAGCAGCTTTACTAGCGGGAGGGCCGTGGAGCAGTTCTTC.

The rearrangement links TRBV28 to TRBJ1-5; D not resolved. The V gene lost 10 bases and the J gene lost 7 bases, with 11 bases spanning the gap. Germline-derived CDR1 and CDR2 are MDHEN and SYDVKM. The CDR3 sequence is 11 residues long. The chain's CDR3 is CATGVGQPQHF. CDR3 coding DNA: TGTGCCACCGGGGTGGGCCAGCCCCAGCATTTT.

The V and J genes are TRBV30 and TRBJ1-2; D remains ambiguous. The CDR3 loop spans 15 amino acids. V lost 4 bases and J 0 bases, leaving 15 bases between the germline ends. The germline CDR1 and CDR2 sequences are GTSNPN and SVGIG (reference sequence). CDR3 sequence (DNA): TGTGCCTGGACCTTAGCTGTCGGCCCTAACTATGGCTACACCTTC. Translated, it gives CAWTLAVGPNYGYTF. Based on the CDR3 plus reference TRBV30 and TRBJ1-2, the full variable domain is SQTIHQWPATLVQPVGSPLSLECTVEGTSNPNLYWYRQAAGRGLQLLFYSVGIGQISSEVPQNLSASRPQDRQFILSSKKLLLSDSGFYLCAWTLAVGPNYGYTFGSGTRLTVV.

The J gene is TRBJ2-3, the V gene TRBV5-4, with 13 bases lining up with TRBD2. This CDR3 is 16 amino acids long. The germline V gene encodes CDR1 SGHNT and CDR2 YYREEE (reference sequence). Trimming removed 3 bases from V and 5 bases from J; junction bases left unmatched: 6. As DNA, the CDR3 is TGTGCCAGCAGCTCAACTAGCGGGAGGGGGGGAGATACGCAGTATTTT. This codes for CASSSTSGRGGDTQYF. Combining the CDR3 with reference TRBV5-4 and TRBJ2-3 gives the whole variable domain ETGVTQSPTHLIKTRGQQVTLRCSSQSGHNTVSWYQQALGQGPQFIFQYYREEENGRGNFPPRFSGLQFPNYSSELNVNALELDDSALYLCASSSTSGRGGDTQYFGPGTRLTVL.

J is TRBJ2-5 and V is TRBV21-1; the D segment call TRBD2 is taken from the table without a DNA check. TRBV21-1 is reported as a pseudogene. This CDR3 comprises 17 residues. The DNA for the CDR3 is TGTGCCAGCAGCAAACCTAATAAGATTAACCCCCAAGAGACCCAGTACTTC. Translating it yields CASSKPNKINPQETQYF.

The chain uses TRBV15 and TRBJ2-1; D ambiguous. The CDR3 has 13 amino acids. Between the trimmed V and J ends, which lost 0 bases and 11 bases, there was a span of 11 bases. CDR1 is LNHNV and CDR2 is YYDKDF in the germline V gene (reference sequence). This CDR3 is CATSRDLNQKQFF. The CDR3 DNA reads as TGTGCCACCAGCAGAGATTTAAACCAGAAGCAGTTCTTC.

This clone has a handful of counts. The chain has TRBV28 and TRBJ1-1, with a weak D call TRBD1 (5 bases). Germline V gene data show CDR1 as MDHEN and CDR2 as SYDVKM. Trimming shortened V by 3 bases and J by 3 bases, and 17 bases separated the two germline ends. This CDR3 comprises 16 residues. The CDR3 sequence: CASSFSGRGEDTEAFF. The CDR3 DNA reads TGTGCCAGCAGTTTTTCTGGCCGGGGGGAAGACACTGAAGCTTTCTTT.

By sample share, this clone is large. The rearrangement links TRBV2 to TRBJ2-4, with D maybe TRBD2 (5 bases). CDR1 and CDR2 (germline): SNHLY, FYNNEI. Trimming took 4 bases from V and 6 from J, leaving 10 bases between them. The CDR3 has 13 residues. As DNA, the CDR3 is TGTGCCAGCAGTGTCGGGGTGGGAAACATTCAGTACTTC. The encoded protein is CASSVGVGNIQYF.

The CDR3 spells CASSSYEPPPLGELFF. CDR3 coding DNA: TGTGCCAGCAGTTCCTACGAACCTCCCCCCCTAGGGGAGCTGTTTTTT. The genes are TRBV6-6 and TRBJ2-2, with D hard to call. The CDR3 covers 16 residues. Trimming shortened V by 4 bases and J by 8 bases, and 20 bases separated the two germline ends. Looked up from germline, CDR1 is MNHNY and CDR2 is SVGAGI (reference sequence).

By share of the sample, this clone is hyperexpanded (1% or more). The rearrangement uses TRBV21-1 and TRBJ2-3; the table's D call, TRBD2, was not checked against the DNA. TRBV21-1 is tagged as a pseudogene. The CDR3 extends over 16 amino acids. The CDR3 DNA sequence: TGTGCCAGCAGCAAAGGGGCGGGAGGGCCAACAGATACGCAGTATTTT. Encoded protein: CASSKGAGGPTDTQYF.

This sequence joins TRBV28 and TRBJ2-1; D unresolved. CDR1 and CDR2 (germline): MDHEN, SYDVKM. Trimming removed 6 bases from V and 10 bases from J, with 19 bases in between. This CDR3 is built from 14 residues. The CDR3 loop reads CASSPARPPREQFF. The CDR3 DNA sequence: TGTGCCAGCAGCCCCGCCCGACCCCCGAGGGAGCAGTTCTTC.

This CDR3 reads CASSIGGQGSTEAFF. CDR3 DNA: TGTGCCAGTAGTATCGGGGGACAGGGAAGTACTGAAGCTTTCTTT. The V call is TRBV19, the J call TRBJ1-1, with TRBD1 identical over 9 bases. The CDR3 runs to 15 residues. The V gene's germline CDR1 is LNHDA and CDR2 SQIVND (reference sequence). V was pared by 3 bases and J by 5 bases, with 7 bases of the junction left unmatched. The entire variable domain, with the rest obtained from reference TRBV19 and TRBJ1-1, is as follows: DGGITQSPKYLFRKEGQNVTLSCEQNLNHDAMYWYRQDPGQGLRLIYYSQIVNDFQKGDIAEGYSVSREKKESFPLTVTSAQKNPTAFYLCASSIGGQGSTEAFFGQGTRLTVV.

The CDR3 region is CASGPPVPGTEAFF. CDR3 DNA sequence: TGTGCTAGTGGTCCTCCCGTCCCGGGCACTGAAGCTTTCTTT. The rearrangement uses TRBV12-5 and TRBJ1-1; D is undetermined. Trimming removed 5 bases from V and 4 bases from J, with 14 bases in between. The CDR3 spans 14 residues. Germline V gene data show CDR1 as LGHNT and CDR2 as FRNRAP.

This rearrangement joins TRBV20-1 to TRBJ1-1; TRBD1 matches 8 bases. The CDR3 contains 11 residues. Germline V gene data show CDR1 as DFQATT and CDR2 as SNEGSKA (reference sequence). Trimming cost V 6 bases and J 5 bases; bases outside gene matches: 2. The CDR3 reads CSADRGTEAFF. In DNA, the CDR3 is TGCAGTGCCGACAGGGGAACTGAAGCTTTCTTT.

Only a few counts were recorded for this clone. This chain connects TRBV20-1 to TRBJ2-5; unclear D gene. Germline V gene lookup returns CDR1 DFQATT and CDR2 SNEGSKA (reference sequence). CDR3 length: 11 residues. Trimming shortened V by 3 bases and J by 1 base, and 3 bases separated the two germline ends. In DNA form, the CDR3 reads TGCAGTGCTAGTCTCCAAGAGACCCAGTACTTC. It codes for CSASLQETQYF.